The 16 T cell receptor beta chains below all came from one sample that was sequenced in a study of regulatory and conventional T cells in RAG deficiency. Clones were sequenced by immunoSEQ multiplex PCR, and TCRdb holds only the in-frame ones, with some missing. The data hold 45,000 or so clones, with 85% to 90% observed a single time. Blood CD4+ CD25-low CD127-high conventional T cells supplied the genomic DNA template. A further study also used this sample, focusing on regulatory T cells. That work adds: The PCR used 52 TRBV and 13 TRBJ primers.

The sample taken for sequencing was CD4+ effector T cells sorted from blood. The source is a human donor in good health.

CDR3 DNA sequence: TGTGCCAGCAGCCCAGGACTAGCGGGAGGCTGGCAGTACTTC. It is translated as CASSPGLAGGWQYF. The chain joins TRBV5-5 to TRBJ2-7; the match to TRBD2 covers 14 bases. The CDR3 has 14 residues. Trimming took 4 bases from V and 9 from J; bases not matched to a gene: 6. CDR1 and CDR2 (germline): SGHKS, YYEKEE (reference sequence).

The chain employs TRBV5-1 and TRBJ2-2; tentatively, D is TRBD2 (6 bases). The ends were cut back, 7 bases at V and 9 bases at J, with 10 bases in the middle. Germline CDR1 SGHRS, CDR2 YFSETQ. The CDR3 spans 11 residues. CDR3 in DNA: TGCGCCAGCCACGGGAGAAGGGAGCTGTTTTTT. Its translation: CASHGRRELFF. The variable domain in full, completed from reference TRBV5-1 and TRBJ2-2, reads KAGVTQTPRYLIKTRGQQVTLSCSPISGHRSVSWYQQTPGQGLQFLFEYFSETQRNKGNFPGRFSGRQFSNSRSEMNVSTLELGDSALYLCASHGRRELFFGEGSRLTVL.

This clone was detected once. This chain connects TRBV27 to TRBJ1-2; 9 nucleotides align to TRBD1. V was clipped by 4 bases and J by 4 bases; unmatched bases: 7. The CDR3 totals 15 residues. In germline, CDR1 is MNHEY, CDR2 SMNVEV (reference sequence). The CDR3 DNA is TGTGCCAGCAGTTCGACAGGGGGGTTGGCCTATGGCTACACCTTC. Its translation is CASSSTGGLAYGYTF.

The chain links TRBV29-1 to TRBJ2-1; tentative D call: TRBD2 (6 bases). V dropped 7 bases and J dropped 0 bases, with 13 bases sitting between them. Germline V gene data show CDR1 as SQVTM and CDR2 as ANQGSEA. This CDR3 has 14 residues. CDR3 in amino acids: CSASGGYSYNEQFF. In nucleotides, the CDR3 is TGCAGCGCATCCGGGGGTTACTCCTACAATGAGCAGTTCTTC.

This rearrangement joins TRBV9 to TRBJ2-7; 8 positions agree with TRBD2. Germline-derived CDR1 and CDR2 are SGDLS and YYNGEE. The CDR3 sequence is 14 residues long. Trimming at V came to 5 bases and at J to 7 bases, leaving 11 bases not matched to a gene. The CDR3 reads CASSSGVGAWEQYF. CDR3 nucleotides: TGTGCCAGCAGTAGCGGGGTCGGGGCATGGGAGCAGTACTTC.

This chain links TRBV6-5 with TRBJ1-2, with D hard to call. CDR1 is MNHEY and CDR2 is SVGAGI in the germline V gene. V was shortened by 7 bases and J by 1 base, with 7 bases between the two germline ends. The CDR3 contains 12 residues. CDR3 amino acids: CASTEGNYGYTF. The CDR3 coding sequence is TGTGCCAGCACGGAGGGTAACTATGGCTACACCTTC.

The genes are TRBV18 and TRBJ2-5; D not resolved. The CDR3 contains 12 residues. Per the germline V gene, CDR1 is KGHSH and CDR2 is LQKENI. Trimming removed 5 bases from V and 0 bases from J, with 4 bases in between. CDR3 coding DNA: TGTGCCAGCTCATCGTACCAAGAGACCCAGTACTTC. It is translated as CASSSYQETQYF.

This chain uses TRBV6-1 with TRBJ1-2; possible D gene TRBD1, 5 bases. V lost 0 bases and J lost 7, with 12 bases in between. This CDR3 spans 14 amino acids. Germline CDR1 is MNHNS and CDR2 is SASEGT. CDR3: CASSEALVRVGYTF. The CDR3, as DNA: TGTGCCAGCAGTGAAGCCCTCGTCAGGGTTGGCTACACCTTC.

The sample holds one count of this clone. The gene calls are TRBV5-1 and TRBJ2-6; D unresolved. The germline V gene encodes CDR1 SGHRS and CDR2 YFSETQ. Trimming stripped 0 bases from V and 6 bases from J, with 10 bases between. The CDR3 has 15 residues. CDR3: CASSLAAAPANVLTF. In DNA form, the CDR3 reads TGCGCCAGCAGCTTGGCAGCTGCTCCGGCCAACGTCCTGACTTTC.

The J gene is TRBJ2-3, the V gene TRBV10-1; 10 nucleotides match TRBD2. Germline V gene sequence: CDR1 WNHNN, CDR2 SYGVQD (reference sequence). The ends lost 1 base at V and 6 bases at J; junction bases unmatched: 4. The CDR3 runs to 15 residues. The CDR3 DNA reads TGCGCCAGCAGTGAGTTTAGCGGGAGGCGGGATACGCAGTATTTT. This codes for CASSEFSGRRDTQYF.

The chain recombines TRBV29-1 with TRBJ1-1, with D maybe TRBD1 (6 bases). This CDR3 is built from 12 residues. CDR1 and CDR2 (germline): SQVTM, ANQGSEA. In nucleotides, the CDR3 is TGCGGCGGGGGGGCCGGTAACACTGAAGCTTTCTTT. It yields the protein CGGGAGNTEAFF. The variable domain in full, with the rest retrieved from reference TRBV29-1 and TRBJ1-1, is SAVISQKPSRDICQRGTSLTIQCQVDSQVTMMFWYRQQPGQSLTLIATANQGSEATYESGFVIDKFPISRPNLTFSTLTVSNMSPEDSSIYLCGGGAGNTEAFFGQGTRLTVV.

V and J are TRBV7-2 and TRBJ1-2; 11 nucleotides match TRBD1. CDR3 length: 19 residues. From germline, CDR1 is SGHTA and CDR2 FQGNSA. V trimming: 0 bases; J trimming: 0 bases; junction bases outside the gene matches: 9. CDR3 nucleotides: TGTGCCAGCAGCTTAGCGTCCTTCGGGACAGGGGGGGCTAACTATGGCTACACCTTC. Translating it yields CASSLASFGTGGANYGYTF.

Notes on this clone: Other DNA sequences in this sample translate to the same CDR3. The chain links TRBV28 to TRBJ2-3; the D is unclear. Trimming took off 3 bases at V and 7 bases at J, with 32 bases between the two ends. Germline V gene data show CDR1 as MDHEN and CDR2 as SYDVKM. The length of the CDR3 is 20 residues. This CDR3 reads CASSLVGWGAYRAVWNTQYF. CDR3 sequence (DNA): TGTGCCAGCAGTTTGGTCGGGTGGGGTGCGTATCGAGCTGTATGGAATACGCAGTATTTT.

DNA of the CDR3: TGTGCCAGCAGCCTGGGATTTACTACCGTACGCGAGCAGTACTTC. Encoded protein: CASSLGFTTVREQYF. The rearrangement links TRBV7-2 to TRBJ2-7; unclear D gene. The CDR3 covers 15 residues. CDR1 is SGHTA, CDR2 FQGNSA, per germline. V lost 5 bases and J lost 6, with 20 bases in between.

This rearrangement joins TRBV7-9 to TRBJ2-1; the D gene is possibly TRBD1 (6 bases). V was trimmed by 1 base and J by 0 bases, leaving 10 bases between them. This CDR3 is 16 amino acids long. Germline loops: CDR1 SEHNR, CDR2 FQNEAQ (reference sequence). The CDR3 reads CASSLEWGHSYNEQFF. In nucleotides, the CDR3 is TGTGCCAGCAGCTTAGAGTGGGGACACTCCTACAATGAGCAGTTCTTC.

This rearrangement joins TRBV4-2 to TRBJ1-2; TRBD1 might be the D (6 bases). This CDR3 is built from 16 residues. Germline V lookup: CDR1 LGHNA, CDR2 YNFKEQ. V was shortened by 1 base and J by 4 bases, with 16 bases between the two germline ends. The CDR3 is CASSQAGGELFYGYTF. In nucleotides, the CDR3 is TGTGCCAGCAGCCAAGCCGGGGGCGAACTCTTCTATGGCTACACCTTC.